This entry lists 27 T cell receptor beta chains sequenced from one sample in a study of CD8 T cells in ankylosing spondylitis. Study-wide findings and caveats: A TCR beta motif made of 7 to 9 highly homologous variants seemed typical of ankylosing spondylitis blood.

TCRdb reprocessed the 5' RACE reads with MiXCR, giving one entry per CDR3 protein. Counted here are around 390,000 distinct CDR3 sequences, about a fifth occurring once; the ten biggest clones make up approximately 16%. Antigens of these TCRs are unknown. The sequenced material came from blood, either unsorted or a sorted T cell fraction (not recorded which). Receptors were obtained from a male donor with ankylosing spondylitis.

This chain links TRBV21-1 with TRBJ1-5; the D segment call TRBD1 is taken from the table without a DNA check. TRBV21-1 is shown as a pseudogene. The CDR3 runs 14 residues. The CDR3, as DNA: TGTGCCAGCACATATACAGGTCTAAATCAGCCCCAGCATTTT. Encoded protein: CASTYTGLNQPQHF.

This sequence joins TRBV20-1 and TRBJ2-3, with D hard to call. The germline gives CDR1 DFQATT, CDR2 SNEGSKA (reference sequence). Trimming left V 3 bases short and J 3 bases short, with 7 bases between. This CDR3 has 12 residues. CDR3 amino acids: CSASKWTDTQYF. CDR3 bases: TGCAGTGCTAGTAAATGGACAGATACGCAGTATTTT.

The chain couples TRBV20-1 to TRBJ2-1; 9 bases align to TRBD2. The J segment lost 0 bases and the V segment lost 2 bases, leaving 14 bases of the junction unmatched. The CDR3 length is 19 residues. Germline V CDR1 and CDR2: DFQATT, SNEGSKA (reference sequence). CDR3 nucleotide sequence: TGCAGTGCTAGACCGATTGGAGGGCAGCGGGAGGCCTCCTACAATGAGCAGTTCTTC. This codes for CSARPIGGQREASYNEQFF.

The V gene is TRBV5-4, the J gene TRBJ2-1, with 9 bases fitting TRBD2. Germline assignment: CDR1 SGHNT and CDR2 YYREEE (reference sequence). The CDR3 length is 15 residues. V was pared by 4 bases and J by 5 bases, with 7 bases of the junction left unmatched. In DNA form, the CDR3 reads TGTGCCAGCAGCCACCGACTAGCGGCCAACAATGAGCAGTTCTTC. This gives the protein CASSHRLAANNEQFF.

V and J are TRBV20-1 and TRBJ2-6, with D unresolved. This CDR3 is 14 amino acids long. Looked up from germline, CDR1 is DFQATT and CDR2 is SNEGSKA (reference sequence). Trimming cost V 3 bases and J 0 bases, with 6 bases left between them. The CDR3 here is CSASVHSGANVLTF. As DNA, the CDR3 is TGCAGTGCTAGTGTTCACTCTGGGGCCAACGTCCTGACTTTC.

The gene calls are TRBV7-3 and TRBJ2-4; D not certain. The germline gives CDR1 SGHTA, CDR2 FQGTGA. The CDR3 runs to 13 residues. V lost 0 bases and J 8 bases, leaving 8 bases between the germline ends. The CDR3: CASSLTGSDIQYF. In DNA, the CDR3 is TGTGCCAGCAGCTTAACAGGGTCGGACATTCAGTACTTC. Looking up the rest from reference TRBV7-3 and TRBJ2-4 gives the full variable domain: GAGVSQTPSNKVTEKGKYVELRCDPISGHTALYWYRQSLGQGPEFLIYFQGTGAADDSGLPNDRFFAVRPEGSVSTLKIQRTERGDSAVYLCASSLTGSDIQYFGAGTRLSVL.

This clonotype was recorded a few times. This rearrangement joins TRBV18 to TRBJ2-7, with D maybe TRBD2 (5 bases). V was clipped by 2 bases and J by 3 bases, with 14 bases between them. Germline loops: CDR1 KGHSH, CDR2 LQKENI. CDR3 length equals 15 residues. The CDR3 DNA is TGTGCCAGCTCACCAAACGGCGGGTCGTTCTACGAGCAGTACTTC. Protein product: CASSPNGGSFYEQYF.

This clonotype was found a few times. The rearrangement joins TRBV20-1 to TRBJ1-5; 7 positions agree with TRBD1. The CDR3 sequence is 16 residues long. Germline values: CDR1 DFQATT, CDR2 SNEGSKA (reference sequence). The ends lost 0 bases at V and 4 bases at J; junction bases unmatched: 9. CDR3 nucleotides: TGCAGTGCTAGAGATTCCGGGGACAGAGCTAATCAGCCCCAGCATTTT. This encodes CSARDSGDRANQPQHF.

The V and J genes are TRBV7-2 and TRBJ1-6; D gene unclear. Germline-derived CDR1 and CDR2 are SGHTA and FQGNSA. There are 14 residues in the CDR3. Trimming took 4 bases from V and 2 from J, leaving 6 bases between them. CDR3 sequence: CASSSFTYNSPLHF. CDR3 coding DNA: TGTGCCAGCAGCTCTTTCACCTATAATTCACCCCTCCACTTT. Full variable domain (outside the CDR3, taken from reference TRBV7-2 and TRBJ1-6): GAGVSQSPSNKVTEKGKDVELRCDPISGHTALYWYRQSLGQGLEFLIYFQGNSAPDKSGLPSDRFSAERTGGSVSTLTIQRTQQEDSAVYLCASSSFTYNSPLHFGNGTRLTVT.

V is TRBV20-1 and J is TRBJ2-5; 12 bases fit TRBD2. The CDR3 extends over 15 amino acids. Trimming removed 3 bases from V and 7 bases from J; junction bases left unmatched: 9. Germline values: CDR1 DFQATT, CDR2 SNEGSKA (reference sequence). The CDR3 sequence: CSASAGLAGWGTQYF. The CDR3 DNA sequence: TGCAGTGCTAGTGCCGGACTAGCGGGGTGGGGGACCCAGTACTTC.

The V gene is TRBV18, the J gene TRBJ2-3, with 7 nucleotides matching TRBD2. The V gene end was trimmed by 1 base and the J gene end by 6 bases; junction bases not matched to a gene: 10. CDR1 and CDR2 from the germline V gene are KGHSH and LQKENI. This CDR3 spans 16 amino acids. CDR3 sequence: CASSPLLAQAGDTQYF. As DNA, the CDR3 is TGTGCCAGCTCACCACTCCTAGCTCAAGCGGGGGATACGCAGTATTTT.

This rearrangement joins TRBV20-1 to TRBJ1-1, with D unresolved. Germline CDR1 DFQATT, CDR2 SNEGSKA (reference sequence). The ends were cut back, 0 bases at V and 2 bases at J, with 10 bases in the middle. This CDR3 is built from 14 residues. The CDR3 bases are TGCAGTGCTAGAGACAGTCAACCAAACACTGAAGCTTTCTTT. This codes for CSARDSQPNTEAFF.

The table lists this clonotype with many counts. The CDR3 region is CSAGGDRVNEQFF. The CDR3 bases are TGCAGCGCTGGGGGGGACAGAGTAAATGAGCAGTTCTTC. The chain carries TRBV29-1 and TRBJ2-1; D may match TRBD1 or TRBD2 (7 bases each). The CDR3 spans 13 residues. The germline V and J ends were trimmed by 7 bases and 7 bases, with 17 bases remaining between them. Germline V CDR1 and CDR2: SQVTM, ANQGSEA.

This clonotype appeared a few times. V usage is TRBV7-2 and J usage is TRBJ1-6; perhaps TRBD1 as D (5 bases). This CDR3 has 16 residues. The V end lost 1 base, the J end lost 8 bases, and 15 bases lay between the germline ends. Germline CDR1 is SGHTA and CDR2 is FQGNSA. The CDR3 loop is CASSLERALGDSPLHF. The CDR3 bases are TGTGCCAGCAGCTTAGAACGGGCGCTGGGGGATTCACCCCTCCACTTT.

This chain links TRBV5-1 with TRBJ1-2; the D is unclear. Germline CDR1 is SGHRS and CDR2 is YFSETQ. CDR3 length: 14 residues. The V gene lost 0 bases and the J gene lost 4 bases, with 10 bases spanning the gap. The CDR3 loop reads CASSLGARSYGYTF. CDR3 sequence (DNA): TGCGCCAGCAGCTTGGGGGCCAGAAGCTATGGCTACACCTTC.

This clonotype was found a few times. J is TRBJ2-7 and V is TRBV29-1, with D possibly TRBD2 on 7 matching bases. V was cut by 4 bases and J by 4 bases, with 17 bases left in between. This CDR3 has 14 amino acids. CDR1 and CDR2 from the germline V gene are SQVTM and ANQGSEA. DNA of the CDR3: TGCAGCGTTGTCGGGGGGCAGGGACATTACGAGCAGTACTTC. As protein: CSVVGGQGHYEQYF.

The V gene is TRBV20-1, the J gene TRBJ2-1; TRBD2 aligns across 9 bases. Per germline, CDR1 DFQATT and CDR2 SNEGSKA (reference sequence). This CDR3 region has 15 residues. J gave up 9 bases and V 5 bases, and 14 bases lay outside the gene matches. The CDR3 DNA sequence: TGCAGTGCTGGGGACCCGGCGGGAGGGCAGGGTGAGCAGTTCTTC. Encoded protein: CSAGDPAGGQGEQFF.

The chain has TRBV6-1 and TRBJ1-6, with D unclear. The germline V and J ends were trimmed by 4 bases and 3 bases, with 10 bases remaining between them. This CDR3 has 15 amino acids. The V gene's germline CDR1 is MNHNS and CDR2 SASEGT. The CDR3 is CASSGGRSYNSPLHF. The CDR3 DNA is TGTGCCAGCAGTGGTGGACGGAGCTATAATTCACCCCTCCACTTT.

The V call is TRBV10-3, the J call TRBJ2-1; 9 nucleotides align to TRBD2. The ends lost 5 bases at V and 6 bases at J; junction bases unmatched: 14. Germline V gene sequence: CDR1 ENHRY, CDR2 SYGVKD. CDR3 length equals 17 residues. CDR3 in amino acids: CAISLLGSAGGANEQFF. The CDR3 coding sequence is TGTGCCATCAGTCTATTAGGGTCCGCGGGAGGGGCCAATGAGCAGTTCTTC.

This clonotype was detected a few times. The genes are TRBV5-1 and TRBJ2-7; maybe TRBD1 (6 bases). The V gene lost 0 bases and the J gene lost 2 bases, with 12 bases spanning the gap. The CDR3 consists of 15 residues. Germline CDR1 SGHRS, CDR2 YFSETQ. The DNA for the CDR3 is TGCGCCAGCAGCTTGGCCAGGGACATTACCTACGAGCAGTACTTC. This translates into CASSLARDITYEQYF.

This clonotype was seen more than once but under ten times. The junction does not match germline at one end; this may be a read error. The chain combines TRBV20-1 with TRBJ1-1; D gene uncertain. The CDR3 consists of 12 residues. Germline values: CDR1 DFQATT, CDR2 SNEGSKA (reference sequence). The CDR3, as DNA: TGCAGTACTAGAGTGGGTATTTCGGATGCTTTCTTT. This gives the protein CSTRVGISDAFF.

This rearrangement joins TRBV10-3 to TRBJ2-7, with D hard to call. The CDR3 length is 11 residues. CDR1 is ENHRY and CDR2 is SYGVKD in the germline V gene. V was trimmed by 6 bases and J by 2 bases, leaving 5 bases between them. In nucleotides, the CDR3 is TGTGCCATCAGCCAAGCCTACGAGCAGTACTTC. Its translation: CAISQAYEQYF.

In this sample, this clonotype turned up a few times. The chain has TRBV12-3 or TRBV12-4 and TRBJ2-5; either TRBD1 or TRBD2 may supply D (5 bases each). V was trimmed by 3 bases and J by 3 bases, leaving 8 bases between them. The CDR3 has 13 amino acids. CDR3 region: CASSFLGEETQYF. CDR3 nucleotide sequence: TGTGCCAGCAGTTTCCTGGGGGAAGAGACCCAGTACTTC.

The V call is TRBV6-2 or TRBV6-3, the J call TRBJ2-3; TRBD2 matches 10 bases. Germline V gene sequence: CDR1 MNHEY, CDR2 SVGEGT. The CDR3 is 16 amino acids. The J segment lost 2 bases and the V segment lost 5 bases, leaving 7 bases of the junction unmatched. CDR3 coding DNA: TGTGCCAGCAGTAAACCGGGACTAGCGACCACAGATACGCAGTATTTT. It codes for CASSKPGLATTDTQYF.

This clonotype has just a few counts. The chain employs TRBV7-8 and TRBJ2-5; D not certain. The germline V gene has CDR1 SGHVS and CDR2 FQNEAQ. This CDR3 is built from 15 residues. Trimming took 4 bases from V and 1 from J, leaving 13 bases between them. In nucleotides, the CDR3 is TGTGCCAGCAGCTCAGACCGACCGATCCAAGAGACCCAGTACTTC. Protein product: CASSSDRPIQETQYF.

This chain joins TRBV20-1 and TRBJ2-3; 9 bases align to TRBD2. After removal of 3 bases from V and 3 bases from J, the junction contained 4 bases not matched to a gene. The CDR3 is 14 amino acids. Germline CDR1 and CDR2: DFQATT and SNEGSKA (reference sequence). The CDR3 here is CSASLREGTDTQYF. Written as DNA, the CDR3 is TGCAGTGCTAGCCTGCGGGAGGGGACAGATACGCAGTATTTT.

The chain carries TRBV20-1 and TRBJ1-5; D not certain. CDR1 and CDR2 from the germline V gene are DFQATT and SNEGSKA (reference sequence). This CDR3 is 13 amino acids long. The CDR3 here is CSARERGNQPQHF. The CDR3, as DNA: TGCAGCGCCCGGGAGCGAGGCAATCAGCCCCAGCATTTT.